Below are 26 T cell receptor beta chains sequenced from a single sample in a study of identical twins. MiXCR, applied by TCRdb to the 5' RACE reads, yields one record per CDR3 protein. Of 400,000 to 650,000 distinct CDR3 sequences listed, 20% to 25% are singletons. The same sample was also used in a study of T cells expressing NK-cell markers.

Sequenced input: CD4+ T cells sorted from blood. All receptors derive from a woman under 30 in good health.

The sample holds one count of this clonotype. The V call is TRBV5-1, the J call TRBJ2-1; 13 bases match TRBD2. The V segment lost 5 bases and the J segment 1 base; nucleotides outside the gene matches: 3. The CDR3 spans 16 residues. CDR1 SGHRS and CDR2 YFSETQ come from the germline V gene. Written as DNA, the CDR3 is TGCGCCAGCAGAGGGACTAGCGGGAATTCCTACAATGAGCAGTTCTTC. Protein product: CASRGTSGNSYNEQFF.

A few counts support this clonotype. The V call is TRBV19, the J call TRBJ1-4; the match to TRBD1 covers 7 bases. Germline lookup yields CDR1 LNHDA and CDR2 SQIVND (reference sequence). J gave up 5 bases and V 6 bases, and 6 bases lay outside the gene matches. CDR3 length: 14 amino acids. The CDR3 DNA follows: TGTGCCAGTAGAAGGGGACAGTGGAATGAAAAACTGTTTTTT. Its translation: CASRRGQWNEKLFF.

This clonotype was seen a few times. The chain has TRBV20-1 and TRBJ2-2, with 10 bases aligning to TRBD2. This CDR3 spans 19 amino acids. Germline-derived CDR1 and CDR2 are DFQATT and SNEGSKA (reference sequence). J gave up 2 bases and V 3 bases, and 15 bases lay outside the gene matches. This CDR3 reads CSARQSGLAHTLNTGELFF. For the CDR3, the DNA is TGCAGTGCTAGGCAATCGGGACTAGCGCACACTCTAAACACCGGGGAGCTGTTTTTT.

This clonotype was picked up a small number of times. The chain has TRBV7-3 and TRBJ2-2, with a tentative D call TRBD1 (5 bases). The CDR3 has 16 residues. Trimming took 8 bases from V and 1 from J, leaving 17 bases between them. CDR1 and CDR2 (germline): SGHTA, FQGTGA. The CDR3 reads CASAQSRAMNTGELFF. DNA of the CDR3: TGTGCCAGCGCACAAAGCAGGGCCATGAACACCGGGGAGCTGTTTTTT.

This clonotype was observed once. This chain connects TRBV7-9 to TRBJ2-6, with a weak D call TRBD1 (5 bases). The CDR3 is 20 residues long. CDR1 is SEHNR and CDR2 is FQNEAQ in the germline V gene (reference sequence). V dropped 4 bases and J dropped 0 bases, with 22 bases sitting between them. In DNA, the CDR3 is TGTGCCAGCAGCTCACTCCTTGGGGCAGGAACTCGCTCTGGGGCCAACGTCCTGACTTTC. Translated: CASSSLLGAGTRSGANVLTF.

This clonotype was counted at least ten times. The chain links TRBV6-2 or TRBV6-3 to TRBJ2-7; D gene uncertain. CDR1 MNHEY and CDR2 SVGEGT come from the germline V gene. V was shortened by 6 bases and J by 0 bases, with 9 bases between the two germline ends. CDR3 length: 13 amino acids. The CDR3 nucleotides are TGTGCCAGCAGCATTGTCAACTCCTACGAGCAGTACTTC. It specifies CASSIVNSYEQYF.

This clonotype has only a few counts. This chain links TRBV9 with TRBJ2-7; 7 nucleotides line up with TRBD2. Germline assignment: CDR1 SGDLS and CDR2 YYNGEE. The CDR3 is made up of 16 amino acids. V lost 4 bases and J lost 0; bases outside the gene matches: 10. This CDR3 reads CASSPRGDLLSYEQYF. The CDR3, as DNA: TGTGCCAGCAGCCCCCGGGGGGACTTACTCTCCTACGAGCAGTACTTC.

There are a few counts of this clonotype. V usage is TRBV6-1 and J usage is TRBJ2-3; maybe TRBD2 (6 bases). Germline V CDR1 and CDR2: MNHNS, SASEGT. V lost 8 bases to trimming and J lost 2 bases, with 14 bases between them. This CDR3 has 14 amino acids. CDR3: CASGTPGLTDTQYF. Here the CDR3 DNA reads TGTGCCAGCGGAACGCCGGGACTCACAGATACGCAGTATTTT.

This clonotype has only a few counts. The rearrangement joins TRBV6-5 to TRBJ2-3; no clear D. Germline V CDR1 and CDR2: MNHEY, SVGAGI. This CDR3 is built from 13 residues. The ends were cut back, 0 bases at V and 8 bases at J, with 9 bases in the middle. The CDR3 loop reads CASSYSKVGTQYF. In nucleotides, the CDR3 is TGTGCCAGCAGTTACTCCAAAGTTGGTACGCAGTATTTT.

The chain carries TRBV7-2 and TRBJ2-3; the match to TRBD1 covers 8 bases. Germline loops: CDR1 SGHTA, CDR2 FQGNSA. CDR3 length: 14 amino acids. Trimming cost V 5 bases and J 6 bases; bases outside gene matches: 7. CDR3 DNA sequence: TGTGCCAGCAGCCCCCAGGGGGCAGCGGATACGCAGTATTTT. It is translated as CASSPQGAADTQYF.

This clonotype was detected many times. The V call is TRBV7-9, the J call TRBJ2-7, with D unresolved. The CDR3 extends over 12 amino acids. Germline V CDR1 and CDR2: SEHNR, FQNEAQ (reference sequence). The germline V and J ends were trimmed by 4 bases and 5 bases, with 9 bases remaining between them. CDR3 nucleotide sequence: TGTGCCAGCAGCTCGCGTTTTGACGAGCAGTACTTC. This gives the protein CASSSRFDEQYF.

This clonotype was seen a few times. The V and J genes are TRBV9 and TRBJ2-3; D gene unclear. The germline gives CDR1 SGDLS, CDR2 YYNGEE. Trimming took 6 bases from V and 8 from J, leaving 4 bases between them. The CDR3 is 9 residues long. This CDR3 is CASNGTQYF. The CDR3 bases are TGTGCCAGCAATGGTACGCAGTATTTT.

J is TRBJ2-5 and V is TRBV7-2; TRBD1 might be the D (6 bases). This CDR3 is built from 13 residues. The V and J ends lost 4 bases and 5 bases respectively, with 11 bases between them. Per germline, CDR1 SGHTA and CDR2 FQGNSA. The CDR3 region has the DNA TGTGCCAGCAGCTGGGGGCCCCCTGAGACCCAGTACTTC. Residues: CASSWGPPETQYF.

The rearrangement joins TRBV20-1 to TRBJ2-3; TRBD1 matches at 7 bases. This CDR3 region has 14 residues. V lost 3 bases to trimming and J lost 5 bases; unmatched junction nucleotides: 8. Germline CDR1 and CDR2: DFQATT and SNEGSKA (reference sequence). CDR3 protein: CSARRDSIKDTQYF. In DNA, the CDR3 is TGCAGTGCTAGGAGGGACAGTATCAAAGATACGCAGTATTTT.

The rearrangement joins TRBV6-1 to TRBJ2-2, with TRBD2 matching 16 bases. V lost 6 bases, J lost 6 bases, and 7 bases stayed unmatched. This CDR3 comprises 17 residues. Germline CDR1 MNHNS, CDR2 SASEGT. The CDR3 region is CASSPGLAGGPPGELFF. CDR3 sequence (DNA): TGTGCCAGCAGCCCGGGACTAGCGGGAGGGCCACCCGGGGAGCTGTTTTTT.

The V gene is TRBV20-1, the J gene TRBJ1-4; 7 bases match TRBD1. The germline V gene has CDR1 DFQATT and CDR2 SNEGSKA (reference sequence). The CDR3 sequence is 13 residues long. V lost 6 bases to trimming and J lost 5 bases; unmatched junction nucleotides: 6. This CDR3 reads CSAIQGGNEKLFF. The DNA of the CDR3 is TGCAGTGCCATCCAGGGGGGAAATGAAAAACTGTTTTTT.

The gene calls are TRBV20-1 and TRBJ2-7, with unresolved D. The CDR3 spans 14 residues. CDR1 DFQATT and CDR2 SNEGSKA come from the germline V gene (reference sequence). Trimming took 0 bases from V and 0 from J, leaving 9 bases between them. CDR3 nucleotides: TGCAGTGCTAGAGACTCGACGGACTCCTACGAGCAGTACTTC. It is translated as CSARDSTDSYEQYF.

This clonotype was detected only a few times. The rearrangement uses TRBV4-3 and TRBJ2-2; D ambiguous. This CDR3 region has 13 residues. The germline V gene encodes CDR1 LGHNA and CDR2 YSLEER. Trimming took off 0 bases at V and 8 bases at J, with 7 bases between the two ends. As DNA, the CDR3 is TGCGCCAGCAGCCAAGATACCCGGGGGGAGCTGTTTTTT. As protein: CASSQDTRGELFF.

This clonotype appeared a few times. V gene TRBV2 combines with J gene TRBJ1-4, with D perhaps matching TRBD1 (5 bases). The CDR3 runs 14 residues. V lost 8 bases and J 5 bases, leaving 15 bases between the germline ends. Germline values: CDR1 SNHLY, CDR2 FYNNEI. In DNA form, the CDR3 reads TGTGCCAGCCGTAAAAGGGACCAAAATGAAAAACTGTTTTTT. Encoded protein: CASRKRDQNEKLFF.

V and J are TRBV19 and TRBJ2-7, with 11 bases matching TRBD2. The CDR3 loop spans 15 amino acids. The V gene end was trimmed by 4 bases and the J gene end by 0 bases; junction bases not matched to a gene: 2. Germline CDR1 reads LNHDA; CDR2 reads SQIVND (reference sequence). CDR3 nucleotide sequence: TGTGCCAGTAGTACCACTAGCGGGAGCTCCTACGAGCAGTACTTC. Its translation is CASSTTSGSSYEQYF.

The J gene is TRBJ2-3, the V gene TRBV12-3 or TRBV12-4; perhaps TRBD1 as D (6 bases). The CDR3 runs to 15 residues. V lost 7 bases, J lost 2 bases, and 16 bases lay in between. In DNA form, the CDR3 reads TGTGCCAGCAACCAGGGACACCCGTTCACAGATACGCAGTATTTT. Translating it yields CASNQGHPFTDTQYF.

This clonotype was seen more than once but under ten times. The chain is built from TRBV20-1 and TRBJ1-1, with D unresolved. The germline gives CDR1 DFQATT, CDR2 SNEGSKA (reference sequence). The ends were cut back, 6 bases at V and 4 bases at J, with 15 bases in the middle. CDR3 length: 13 amino acids. DNA of the CDR3: TGCAGTGCCAAGAGGGCTCGGGCCACTGAAGCTTTCTTT. Translated: CSAKRARATEAFF.

The V call is TRBV11-2, the J call TRBJ2-7; 11 nucleotides line up with TRBD2. The trim removed 5 bases at V and 5 bases at J, leaving 5 bases unmatched. The CDR3 consists of 14 residues. Germline assignment: CDR1 SGHAT and CDR2 FQNNGV. Here the CDR3 reads CASSLSGGDDEQYF. The CDR3 DNA sequence: TGTGCCAGCAGCCTTAGCGGGGGGGACGACGAGCAGTACTTC. The full variable domain, rest sourced from reference TRBV11-2 and TRBJ2-7, is EAGVAQSPRYKIIEKRQSVAFWCNPISGHATLYWYQQILGQGPKLLIQFQNNGVVDDSQLPKDRFSAERLKGVDSTLKIQPAKLEDSAVYLCASSLSGGDDEQYFGPGTRLTVT.

This clonotype was counted a few times. The chain uses TRBV15 and TRBJ1-2; 7 positions match TRBD1. The CDR3 extends over 15 amino acids. In germline, CDR1 is LNHNV, CDR2 YYDKDF (reference sequence). The V gene end was trimmed by 5 bases and the J gene end by 7 bases; junction bases not matched to a gene: 13. The CDR3 is CATSRPQGDRGGYTF. The CDR3 nucleotides read TGTGCCACCAGCCGACCCCAGGGGGACAGAGGTGGCTACACCTTC.

This clonotype was counted between two and nine times. This rearrangement joins TRBV29-1 to TRBJ1-2; the D is unclear. Trimming shortened V by 3 bases and J by 2 bases, and 7 bases separated the two germline ends. CDR3 length equals 12 residues. From germline, CDR1 is SQVTM and CDR2 ANQGSEA. The chain's CDR3 is CSVETPNYGYTF. Written as DNA, the CDR3 is TGCAGCGTTGAGACCCCGAACTATGGCTACACCTTC.

This clonotype was seen a few times. This CDR3 reads CSALQGDQQYF. Here the CDR3 DNA reads TGCAGTGCTTTACAGGGGGATCAGCAGTACTTC. The chain employs TRBV20-1 and TRBJ2-7; TRBD1 agrees at 8 bases. Trimming removed 5 bases from V and 8 bases from J; junction bases left unmatched: 5. CDR1 is DFQATT, CDR2 SNEGSKA, per germline (reference sequence). The CDR3 loop spans 11 amino acids.